The 30 T cell receptor beta chains in this list originate from one sample, sequenced in a study of CXCR3 chemokines and chemotherapy response in bladder cancer. MiXCR, run by TCRdb on the PCR reads, gives a single entry per CDR3 protein. The data contain a few thousand distinct CDR3 sequences, 14% of them singletons. Collection took place from a patient whose treatment included neoadjuvant chemotherapy. These receptors were collected from a human donor with bladder cancer that responded to neoadjuvant chemotherapy.

About this clonotype itself: A far larger clone is one base from this, pointing to a likely read error. This chain links TRBV6-5 with TRBJ2-3, with D perhaps matching TRBD1 or TRBD2 (5 bases each). From germline, CDR1 is MNHEY and CDR2 SVGAGI. This CDR3 comprises 15 residues. As DNA, the CDR3 is TGTGCCAGCAGCTCGGCGGGCAGGGAAACAGATACGCAGAATTTT. Protein sequence: CASSSAGRETDTQNF.

This clonotype rates as medium-sized (0.01 to 0.1%). The chain links TRBV18 to TRBJ2-5; no definite D call. The CDR3 is 14 amino acids. Per the germline V gene, CDR1 is KGHSH and CDR2 is LQKENI. The V and J ends lost 2 bases and 0 bases respectively, with 7 bases between them. In nucleotides, the CDR3 is TGTGCCAGCTCACCAGGGCCTTACCAAGAGACCCAGTACTTC. Amino acids: CASSPGPYQETQYF.

At least ten counts were recorded for this clonotype. The chain combines TRBV11-3 with TRBJ2-1, with D possibly TRBD1 on 5 matching bases. CDR3 size: 14 residues. V lost 0 bases and J lost 7, with 10 bases in between. The germline V gene has CDR1 SGHNT and CDR2 YENEEA. The CDR3 spells CASSLEPGSNEQFF. The CDR3 nucleotides read TGTGCCAGCAGCTTAGAACCAGGGTCGAATGAGCAGTTCTTC.

By sample fraction, this clonotype is large. The chain employs TRBV6-1 and TRBJ1-5; the D gene is possibly TRBD1 (5 bases). This CDR3 contains 13 residues. Germline V gene sequence: CDR1 MNHNS, CDR2 SASEGT. V shed 3 bases and J shed 5 bases, with 8 bases lying between them. The CDR3 nucleotides read TGTGCCAGCAGTGACCGGGGGTATCAGCCCCAGCATTTT. This gives the protein CASSDRGYQPQHF.

This clonotype is labeled as medium-sized (0.01 to 0.1%). The chain uses TRBV6-1 and TRBJ2-7; the D is unclear. V was cut by 7 bases and J by 0 bases, with 13 bases left in between. There are 14 residues in the CDR3. CDR1 is MNHNS, CDR2 SASEGT, per germline. The CDR3 DNA is TGTGCCAGCAAATCGGCGGTTAGCTCCTACGAGCAGTACTTC. This codes for CASKSAVSSYEQYF.

At least ten counts were recorded for this clonotype. The V call is TRBV6-5, the J call TRBJ2-5, with 14 nucleotides matching TRBD2. Trimming cost V 5 bases and J 7 bases; bases outside gene matches: 3. The CDR3 totals 14 residues. CDR1 is MNHEY and CDR2 is SVGAGI in the germline V gene. The CDR3 coding sequence is TGTGCCAGCAGTGGCGGACTAGCGGGGGGGACCCAGTACTTC. It yields the protein CASSGGLAGGTQYF.

By proportion, this clonotype is medium-sized. The chain couples TRBV19 to TRBJ1-5, with 9 bases that match TRBD1. This CDR3 has 14 amino acids. V was clipped by 7 bases and J by 7 bases; unmatched bases: 8. Germline V CDR1 and CDR2: LNHDA, SQIVND (reference sequence). Here the CDR3 reads CASTPGQGRQPQHF. CDR3 nucleotide sequence: TGTGCCAGTACCCCGGGACAGGGTCGACAGCCCCAGCATTTT.

This clonotype occurred many times. The genes are TRBV30 and TRBJ2-2, with 7 bases aligning to TRBD1. Germline assignment: CDR1 GTSNPN and CDR2 SVGIG (reference sequence). Trimming at V came to 3 bases and at J to 1 base, leaving 8 bases not matched to a gene. This CDR3 comprises 16 residues. Here the CDR3 reads CAWSVYQGVNTGELFF. In DNA form, the CDR3 reads TGTGCCTGGAGCGTGTACCAGGGGGTGAACACCGGGGAGCTGTTTTTT. The entire variable domain, with the rest obtained from reference TRBV30 and TRBJ2-2, is as follows: SQTIHQWPATLVQPVGSPLSLECTVEGTSNPNLYWYRQAAGRGLQLLFYSVGIGQISSEVPQNLSASRPQDRQFILSSKKLLLSDSGFYLCAWSVYQGVNTGELFFGEGSRLTVL.

This clonotype is deemed medium-sized. The chain couples TRBV12-3 or TRBV12-4 to TRBJ2-7; 8 nucleotides match TRBD1. This CDR3 spans 13 amino acids. The V segment lost 6 bases and the J segment 11 bases; nucleotides outside the gene matches: 12. The CDR3 nucleotides are TGTGCCAGCAGCCCAAAATCCAAGACAGGGGAGTACTTC. Translating it yields CASSPKSKTGEYF.

This clonotype is labeled as medium-sized. The chain employs TRBV11-1 and TRBJ1-1, with unresolved D. The CDR3 spans 15 residues. Germline CDR1 is SGHAT and CDR2 is FQDESV (reference sequence). V lost 0 bases and J lost 2, with 10 bases in between. The CDR3 loop is CASSLAGQPNTEAFF. In nucleotides, the CDR3 is TGTGCCAGCAGCTTAGCCGGCCAGCCAAACACTGAAGCTTTCTTT.

The sample holds many counts of this clonotype. The chain employs TRBV4-1 and TRBJ1-6; D might be TRBD1 (5 bases). The CDR3 length is 17 residues. V was shortened by 1 base and J by 3 bases, with 13 bases between the two germline ends. Germline CDR1 MGHRA, CDR2 YSYEKL. The CDR3 loop is CASSQGGRGGYNSPLHF. In nucleotides, the CDR3 is TGCGCCAGCAGCCAAGGTGGGAGGGGCGGCTATAATTCACCCCTCCACTTT.

By sample share, this clonotype is medium-sized. The V call is TRBV19, the J call TRBJ1-6, with TRBD1 matching 8 bases. The CDR3 loop spans 16 amino acids. Germline CDR1 reads LNHDA; CDR2 reads SQIVND (reference sequence). V trimming: 9 bases; J trimming: 6 bases; junction bases outside the gene matches: 13. CDR3 region: CASRRRDRGGNSPLHF. CDR3 in DNA: TGTGCCAGCCGGAGAAGAGACAGGGGCGGTAATTCACCCCTCCACTTT. Using reference TRBV19 and TRBJ1-6 for the parts outside the CDR3, the full variable domain is DGGITQSPKYLFRKEGQNVTLSCEQNLNHDAMYWYRQDPGQGLRLIYYSQIVNDFQKGDIAEGYSVSREKKESFPLTVTSAQKNPTAFYLCASRRRDRGGNSPLHFGNGTRLTVT.

This clonotype was recorded a few times. The rearrangement uses TRBV11-3 and TRBJ2-3, with 8 bases aligning to TRBD1. The V gene's germline CDR1 is SGHNT and CDR2 YENEEA. This CDR3 spans 15 amino acids. Unmatched junction bases numbered 7, after V lost 5 bases and J lost 3 bases. The CDR3 here is CASSPRQGKTDTQYF. CDR3 coding DNA: TGTGCCAGCAGCCCGCGACAGGGGAAAACAGATACGCAGTATTTT.

Ten or more counts support this clonotype. CDR3 DNA: TGTGCCAGCAGCGCCCGTACAGAGGAGGGGACTAGCGGGAGGGCCCTCCGTGGTGAGCAGTTCTTC. Encoded protein: CASSARTEEGTSGRALRGEQFF. The chain links TRBV9 to TRBJ2-1; 16 positions match TRBD2. V was clipped by 3 bases and J by 9 bases; unmatched bases: 24. CDR1 and CDR2 (germline): SGDLS, YYNGEE. The CDR3 has 22 amino acids.

This clonotype is medium-sized within its sample. This sequence joins TRBV29-1 and TRBJ2-7, with TRBD1 matching 11 bases. V trimming: 4 bases; J trimming: 4 bases; junction bases outside the gene matches: 3. Germline CDR1 and CDR2: SQVTM and ANQGSEA. The CDR3 loop spans 13 amino acids. The CDR3 reads CSVVGTGGYEQYF. In DNA form, the CDR3 reads TGCAGCGTTGTGGGGACAGGGGGGTACGAGCAGTACTTC.

This clonotype has at least ten counts. The J gene is TRBJ2-3, the V gene TRBV12-3 or TRBV12-4, with D maybe TRBD2 (6 bases). The CDR3 contains 15 residues. The V and J ends lost 2 bases and 1 base respectively, with 10 bases between them. The CDR3: CASSLSGPGTDTQYF. DNA of the CDR3: TGTGCCAGCAGTTTAAGCGGGCCCGGCACAGATACGCAGTATTTT.

This clonotype rates as medium-sized. The V gene is TRBV6-5, the J gene TRBJ2-4, with D perhaps TRBD1 (5 bases). Germline V gene data show CDR1 as MNHEY and CDR2 as SVGAGI. V was pared by 6 bases and J by 0 bases, with 15 bases between. The CDR3 contains 16 residues. Written as DNA, the CDR3 is TGTGCCAGCAGCCAAGGCAGGGTGTTAGCCAAAAACATTCAGTACTTC. Translating it yields CASSQGRVLAKNIQYF.

As for this clonotype: A much larger clone sits a single nucleotide away, making a read error possible. V gene TRBV14 combines with J gene TRBJ1-1; no firm D call. V lost 6 bases to trimming and J lost 5 bases, with 22 bases between them. The CDR3 loop spans 16 amino acids. Germline values: CDR1 SGHDN, CDR2 FVKESK. CDR3 DNA: TGTGCCAGCAGTCTGACTTTAAGCACGGGTGGAACTGAAGCTTTCTTT. It encodes CASSLTLSTGGTEAFF.

This clonotype was seen at least ten times. The chain employs TRBV5-6 and TRBJ1-1; TRBD1 is a possible D gene (6 bases). Deletions cut 4 bases from V and 0 bases from J, with 16 bases between. CDR3 length equals 16 residues. Germline V gives CDR1 SGHDT, CDR2 YYEEEE. The CDR3 loop reads CASSAIDRPLNTEAFF. DNA of the CDR3: TGTGCCAGCAGCGCTATTGACAGGCCACTGAACACTGAAGCTTTCTTT.

By frequency in the sample, this clonotype is medium-sized. The rearrangement uses TRBV19 and TRBJ1-6, with 7 bases that match TRBD1. CDR1 and CDR2 from the germline V gene are LNHDA and SQIVND (reference sequence). This CDR3 is 15 amino acids long. Trimming removed 3 bases from V and 9 bases from J; junction bases left unmatched: 8. The CDR3 loop is CASSIGGTVSSPLHF. The CDR3 DNA follows: TGTGCCAGTAGTATCGGGGGGACAGTCAGTTCACCCCTCCACTTT.

This clonotype qualifies as medium-sized (0.01 to 0.1%). V gene TRBV19 combines with J gene TRBJ2-3, with 7 bases lining up with TRBD1. Per germline, CDR1 LNHDA and CDR2 SQIVND (reference sequence). CDR3 size: 14 residues. With V trimmed by 2 bases and J by 4 bases, 3 bases remained unmatched. This chain's CDR3 is CASSIKGAPDTQYF. In DNA, the CDR3 is TGTGCCAGTAGTATAAAGGGGGCCCCAGATACGCAGTATTTT.

This clonotype ranks as medium-sized. The rearrangement links TRBV19 to TRBJ2-1; 12 bases agree with TRBD2. Trimming at V came to 7 bases and at J to 6 bases, leaving 10 bases not matched to a gene. Germline CDR1 is LNHDA and CDR2 is SQIVND (reference sequence). The CDR3 has 16 residues. Here the CDR3 DNA reads TGTGCCAGTAAGCCTAGCGGGAGGGGCATGATCAATGAGCAGTTCTTC. This codes for CASKPSGRGMINEQFF.

This clonotype was observed a handful of times. The J gene is TRBJ2-7, the V gene TRBV14; 7 positions agree with TRBD1. This CDR3 region has 16 residues. Germline V lookup: CDR1 SGHDN, CDR2 FVKESK. V shed 3 bases and J 2 bases; nucleotides not matched to a gene: 10. In DNA, the CDR3 is TGTGCCAGCAGCCATCGACAGGGATGGTCTCCCTACGAGCAGTACTTC. Translating it yields CASSHRQGWSPYEQYF.

This clonotype occurred many times. This sequence joins TRBV12-3 or TRBV12-4 and TRBJ1-1, with 8 bases aligning to TRBD1. With V trimmed by 8 bases and J by 4 bases, 9 bases remained unmatched. The CDR3 sequence is 14 residues long. The chain's CDR3 is CASQQQGGGTEAFF. The CDR3 DNA reads TGTGCCAGCCAACAACAGGGGGGAGGCACTGAAGCTTTCTTT.

This clonotype was seen at least ten times. The genes are TRBV12-3 or TRBV12-4 and TRBJ1-2; D possibly corresponds to TRBD1 (5 bases). The CDR3 loop spans 13 amino acids. The V end lost 4 bases, the J end lost 8 bases, and 14 bases lay between the germline ends. The CDR3 protein is CASSSDTISGYTF. Here the CDR3 DNA reads TGTGCCAGCAGTTCGGACACCATAAGCGGCTACACCTTC.

This clonotype has just a few counts. The genes are TRBV30 and TRBJ1-2, with 10 bases matching TRBD1. Germline CDR1 is GTSNPN and CDR2 is SVGIG (reference sequence). This CDR3 is built from 13 residues. J was trimmed by 8 bases and V by 6 bases; bases with no gene match: 9. The CDR3 nucleotides are TGTGCCTGCTCCGGGACAGGGGATTGGGGCTACACCTTC. Its protein product is CACSGTGDWGYTF.

In this sample, this clonotype is medium-sized (0.01 to 0.1%). The chain is built from TRBV24-1 and TRBJ2-3; D gene unclear. The CDR3 is made up of 16 amino acids. Germline V gene lookup returns CDR1 KGHDR and CDR2 SFDVKD. V lost 2 bases and J 6 bases, leaving 17 bases between the germline ends. CDR3 in amino acids: CATSDSFGSGDDTQYF. CDR3 coding DNA: TGTGCCACCAGTGATTCGTTCGGGTCTGGAGACGATACGCAGTATTTT.

This clonotype is categorized as medium-sized (0.01 to 0.1%). The rearrangement links TRBV12-3 or TRBV12-4 to TRBJ2-3, with D possibly TRBD2 on 5 matching bases. The CDR3 totals 13 residues. Trimming pared 1 base from V and 11 bases from J, leaving 13 bases between. In DNA, the CDR3 is TGTGCCAGCAGTTTAGGGGAAGGAGGCTGGCAGTATTTT. It codes for CASSLGEGGWQYF.

In its sample, this clonotype ranks as medium-sized. The chain recombines TRBV10-3 with TRBJ2-1; 7 bases are a match to TRBD2. Trimming at V came to 8 bases and at J to 7 bases, leaving 8 bases not matched to a gene. The V gene's germline CDR1 is ENHRY and CDR2 SYGVKD. The CDR3 runs to 13 residues. CDR3 nucleotides: TGTGCCATCTTTACTAGCGAGGGGAATGAGCAGTTCTTC. Encoded protein: CAIFTSEGNEQFF.

V and J are TRBV16 and TRBJ2-7, with unresolved D. V was cut by 0 bases and J by 7 bases, with 13 bases left in between. This CDR3 has 14 residues. Germline CDR1 KGHSY, CDR2 FQNENV. The CDR3 sequence is CASSQSAGMREQYF. The DNA for the CDR3 is TGTGCCAGCAGCCAATCGGCCGGCATGAGGGAGCAGTACTTC.